This entry features one T cell receptor beta chain sequence. Its target is unknown. This record comes from a study of yellow fever vaccine responses in identical twins. Findings and limits, study-wide: Twins' vaccine T cell response reportedly gave the appearance of partial convergence and partial personalization.

Germline V gives CDR1 SGHDN, CDR2 FVKESK. This CDR3 region has 13 residues. The ends were cut back, 1 base at V and 0 bases at J, with 4 bases in the middle. Using its own MiXCR run on the RT-PCR reads, TCRdb lists one record per CDR3 protein. The sample yields approximately 1,600 distinct CDR3 sequences, roughly 85% seen once. This sequence originates from a woman aged 18-35 years who received the yellow fever vaccine. The rearrangement links TRBV14 to TRBJ2-7; D uncertain. The specimen was T cells from blood (PBMCs), unsorted or a sorted subset (not recorded which), collected before or after yellow fever vaccination (not recorded which). CDR3 nucleotides: TGTGCCAGCAGCCAAGTAGACTCCTACGAGCAGTACTTC. Protein product: CASSQVDSYEQYF.